This entry concerns a single TCR beta chain. This sample stems from a study of identical twins. TCRdb recomputed calls from the 5' RACE reads with MiXCR, one row per CDR3 protein. Of 540,000 or so distinct CDR3 sequences detected, about a fifth appear once; the ten largest clones hold about 0.48%. Germline V gives CDR1 MNHEY, CDR2 SVGEGT. V lost 2 bases and J lost 5; bases outside the gene matches: 19. The CDR3 runs 21 residues. The same sample was also studied in work on yellow fever vaccine responses in identical twins.

The receptor was isolated from a young woman in good health. Sequencing was done on a sample of CD4+ T cells sorted from blood. The chain is built from TRBV6-2 or TRBV6-3 and TRBJ2-2, with 11 bases matching TRBD1. The CDR3 DNA follows: TGTGCCAGCAGTTACAACCTGGTTGGAGGACAGGGGGCGATAAGGACCGGGGAGCTGTTTTTT. Translating it yields CASSYNLVGGQGAIRTGELFF.